This T cell receptor beta chain was identified in a study of blood T cells in healthy people across ages. With a J-beta primer mix and a sample-barcoded 5' primer, a second PCR ran 7 to 11 cycles. TCRdb analysed the 5' RACE reads with MiXCR anew, one entry per CDR3 protein. The sample has roughly 1.9 million distinct CDR3 sequences, about two fifths seen once. After removal of 6 bases from V and 10 bases from J, the junction contained 21 bases not matched to a gene. The CDR3 spans 17 residues. Germline V lookup: CDR1 DFQATT, CDR2 SNEGSKA (reference sequence). The chain links TRBV20-1 to TRBJ1-6, with 7 bases lining up with TRBD1. The receptor comes from a human donor in good health. What was sequenced was blood. CDR3 DNA sequence: TGCAGTGCAAAAAATCAGGACAGGCTCGTATCTGGGTCACCCCTCCACTTT. As protein: CSAKNQDRLVSGSPLHF.